This passage covers 31 T cell receptor beta chains from one sample sequenced in a study of T cell responses to AZD1222 COVID-19 vaccine. Assay: immunoSEQ multiplex PCR; the TCRdb copy retains only in-frame clones and omits some. The profile shows 150,000 to 180,000 clones, about nine tenths of them singletons. The sample here was peripheral blood, taken on day 0 of MenACWY control vaccination. The receptors shown here come from an adult in good health.

The chain couples TRBV7-8 to TRBJ2-5; a possible D gene is TRBD2 (6 bases). V was clipped by 5 bases and J by 1 base, with 8 bases between them. The CDR3 spans 13 residues. Looked up from germline, CDR1 is SGHVS and CDR2 is FQNEAQ. The CDR3 DNA sequence: TGTGCCAGCAGCCGAGCGGGCCAAGAGACCCAGTACTTC. Amino acids: CASSRAGQETQYF.

The chain has TRBV10-2 and TRBJ1-1; TRBD1 matches at 7 bases. CDR1 is WSHSY and CDR2 is SAAADI in the germline V gene. The junction had 0 bases not matched to a gene; V was cut back by 4 bases and J by 1 base. The length of the CDR3 is 13 residues. For the CDR3, the DNA is TGCGCCAGCAGTGGACAGGGGAACACTGAAGCTTTCTTT. It translates to CASSGQGNTEAFF.

The rearrangement uses TRBV9 and TRBJ2-2, with no clear D. The CDR3 contains 12 residues. Germline V gives CDR1 SGDLS, CDR2 YYNGEE. V lost 4 bases and J 8 bases, leaving 9 bases between the germline ends. CDR3 coding DNA: TGTGCCAGCAGCCCTCAAGGTGGGGAGCTGTTTTTT. It encodes CASSPQGGELFF.

This chain uses TRBV5-8 with TRBJ2-3, with 9 bases matching TRBD1. This CDR3 is 15 amino acids long. Germline-derived CDR1 and CDR2 are SGHTS and YDEGEE. V was pared by 5 bases and J by 5 bases, with 9 bases of the junction left unmatched. The CDR3 region has the DNA TGTGCCAGCAGGCGGGGACAGGGACGTGGAGATACGCAGTATTTT. Protein product: CASRRGQGRGDTQYF.

The chain employs TRBV10-3 and TRBJ2-3; D could derive from TRBD1 or TRBD2 (5 bases each). This CDR3 has 14 residues. Trimming removed 2 bases at V and 2 bases at J, with 8 bases between. Germline V gene data show CDR1 as ENHRY and CDR2 as SYGVKD. The CDR3 spells CAISERGPTDTQYF. The CDR3 nucleotides are TGTGCCATCAGTGAGCGGGGCCCCACAGATACGCAGTATTTT.

V and J are TRBV7-9 and TRBJ1-5, with D possibly TRBD1 on 5 matching bases. This CDR3 has 13 residues. CDR1 and CDR2 from the germline V gene are SEHNR and FQNEAQ (reference sequence). In nucleotides, the CDR3 is TGTGCAGCCGCTCGGGGGATTGATCAGCCCCAGCATTTT. This translates into CAAARGIDQPQHF. Full variable domain (outside the CDR3, taken from reference TRBV7-9 and TRBJ1-5): DTGVSQNPRHKITKRGQNVTFRCDPISEHNRLYWYRQTLGQGPEFLTYFQNEAQLEKSRLLSDRFSAERPKGSFSTLEIQRTEQGDSAMYLCAAARGIDQPQHFGDGTRLSIL.

The chain combines TRBV2 with TRBJ1-1; D uncertain. The CDR3 runs 12 residues. Germline V gene data show CDR1 as SNHLY and CDR2 as FYNNEI. Trimming cost V 1 base and J 10 bases, with 10 bases left between them. The CDR3: CASSEGSLRAFF. CDR3 DNA: TGTGCCAGCAGTGAAGGCAGCCTACGAGCTTTCTTT. Drawing the rest from reference TRBV2 and TRBJ1-1, the complete variable domain is EPEVTQTPSHQVTQMGQEVILRCVPISNHLYFYWYRQILGQKVEFLVSFYNNEISEKSEIFDDQFSVERPDGSNFTLKIRSTKLEDSAMYFCASSEGSLRAFFGQGTRLTVV.

V is TRBV5-1 and J is TRBJ1-2; D gene unclear. The germline V gene encodes CDR1 SGHRS and CDR2 YFSETQ. CDR3 length equals 14 residues. Trimming pared 4 bases from V and 6 bases from J, leaving 16 bases between. CDR3 nucleotide sequence: TGCGCCAGCAGCGTCGGGAGCCCGAGGGATGGCTACACCTTC. It translates to CASSVGSPRDGYTF.

This clone was recorded a few times. This rearrangement joins TRBV30 to TRBJ1-2; possible D gene TRBD1, 5 bases. V gave up 5 bases and J gave up 3 bases, with 16 bases separating them. The CDR3 sequence is 14 residues long. Germline CDR1 and CDR2: GTSNPN and SVGIG (reference sequence). As DNA, the CDR3 is TGTGCCTGGGATCCGAAAGGGGCAGACTATGGCTACACCTTC. Encoded protein: CAWDPKGADYGYTF.

The sample holds one count of this clone. The V call is TRBV15, the J call TRBJ1-4; TRBD1 aligns across 7 bases. V was clipped by 3 bases and J by 8 bases; unmatched bases: 3. Germline V gene data show CDR1 as LNHNV and CDR2 as YYDKDF (reference sequence). The CDR3 covers 13 residues. Written as DNA, the CDR3 is TGTGCCACCAGCAGGACAGGGAACGAAAAACTGTTTTTT. Encoded protein: CATSRTGNEKLFF.

The V and J genes are TRBV3-1 (or the pseudogene TRBV3-2) and TRBJ1-2, with unresolved D. CDR3 length: 12 amino acids. V was clipped by 3 bases and J by 8 bases, with 10 bases between them. Germline assignment: CDR1 LGHDT and CDR2 YNNKEL (reference sequence). This chain's CDR3 is CASSQRTGGYTF. The CDR3 nucleotides are TGTGCCAGCAGCCAGCGTACTGGGGGCTACACCTTC.

This clone was recorded only once. The CDR3 is CASSPDNSPLYGYTF. DNA for the CDR3: TGTGCCAGCAGCCCCGACAATTCGCCCCTCTATGGCTACACCTTC. The rearrangement links TRBV6-2 or TRBV6-3 to TRBJ1-2, with D unclear. Germline V CDR1 and CDR2: MNHEY, SVGEGT. The CDR3 is 15 residues long. Trimming left V 6 bases short and J 4 bases short, with 18 bases between.

This clone appeared a single time. The chain carries TRBV21-1 and TRBJ1-5; no DNA check was done on the table's D call, TRBD1. TRBV21-1 is termed a pseudogene. The CDR3 runs to 12 residues. The CDR3 nucleotides are TGTGCCATACGACAGGGCCCTCAGCCCCAGCATTTT. Translating gives CAIRQGPQPQHF.

The chain is built from TRBV7-3 and TRBJ2-1; 14 bases are a match to TRBD2. The V gene end was trimmed by 3 bases and the J gene end by 9 bases; junction bases not matched to a gene: 10. Per the germline V gene, CDR1 is SGHTA and CDR2 is FQGTGA. This CDR3 spans 17 amino acids. CDR3 in DNA: TGTGCCAGCAGCTTTACTCCGGGACTAGCGGGAGAGACTGAGCAGTTCTTC. This gives the protein CASSFTPGLAGETEQFF.

This clone was seen once. The chain employs TRBV20-1 and TRBJ2-7, with TRBD2 matching over 12 bases. V shed 3 bases and J 3 bases; nucleotides not matched to a gene: 6. Germline loops: CDR1 DFQATT, CDR2 SNEGSKA (reference sequence). The CDR3 has 15 residues. The CDR3 DNA reads as TGCAGTGCTAGTCCGGGACTAGCGGGTTTCTACGAGCAGTACTTC. Translating it yields CSASPGLAGFYEQYF.

This CDR3 reads CASSLRLGTYGYTF. CDR3 coding DNA: TGCGCCAGCAGCCTCCGTCTAGGGACCTATGGCTACACCTTC. The V call is TRBV5-1, the J call TRBJ1-2; tentative D call: TRBD1 (5 bases). Trimming pared 4 bases from V and 4 bases from J, leaving 14 bases between. This CDR3 contains 14 residues. Germline values: CDR1 SGHRS, CDR2 YFSETQ.

The chain recombines TRBV19 with TRBJ2-3; D is ambiguous. CDR1 and CDR2 (germline): LNHDA, SQIVND (reference sequence). V was trimmed by 5 bases and J by 6 bases, leaving 9 bases between them. The CDR3 is made up of 12 amino acids. This CDR3 reads CASSALGDTQYF. CDR3 DNA: TGTGCCAGTAGTGCTCTGGGGGATACGCAGTATTTT. The whole variable domain, filled in from reference TRBV19 and TRBJ2-3, reads DGGITQSPKYLFRKEGQNVTLSCEQNLNHDAMYWYRQDPGQGLRLIYYSQIVNDFQKGDIAEGYSVSREKKESFPLTVTSAQKNPTAFYLCASSALGDTQYFGPGTRLTVL.

V gene TRBV6-1 combines with J gene TRBJ1-3; D is perhaps TRBD1 (6 bases). V was shortened by 3 bases and J by 4 bases, with 22 bases between the two germline ends. The length of the CDR3 is 18 residues. In germline, CDR1 is MNHNS, CDR2 SASEGT. The DNA for the CDR3 is TGTGCCAGCAGTGAGAGGACAGTTACGGCGTCTTCGGGAAACACCATATATTTT. Its translation is CASSERTVTASSGNTIYF.

The chain couples TRBV7-2 to TRBJ1-2; D is unclear. Germline assignment: CDR1 SGHTA and CDR2 FQGNSA. This CDR3 has 14 residues. The V end was cut by 5 bases, the J end by 1 base, with 11 bases between. The DNA for the CDR3 is TGTGCCAGCAGCCCGAACGTCTTTAACTATGGCTACACCTTC. It specifies CASSPNVFNYGYTF. The entire variable domain, with the rest obtained from reference TRBV7-2 and TRBJ1-2, is as follows: GAGVSQSPSNKVTEKGKDVELRCDPISGHTALYWYRQSLGQGLEFLIYFQGNSAPDKSGLPSDRFSAERTGGSVSTLTIQRTQQEDSAVYLCASSPNVFNYGYTFGSGTRLTVV.

This clone showed up just once. This chain joins TRBV5-1 and TRBJ1-1, with a possible D match to TRBD1 (6 bases). Germline V lookup: CDR1 SGHRS, CDR2 YFSETQ. V shed 7 bases and J shed 11 bases, with 21 bases lying between them. CDR3 size: 13 residues. This CDR3 is CASSIGTPEGAFF. CDR3 bases: TGCGCCAGCTCTATCGGGACACCTGAGGGGGCTTTCTTT.

V is TRBV6-2 or TRBV6-3 and J is TRBJ2-3, with TRBD2 matching over 7 bases. The germline V gene encodes CDR1 MNHEY and CDR2 SVGEGT. Trimming at V came to 6 bases and at J to 0 bases, leaving 6 bases not matched to a gene. The CDR3 runs 15 residues. In DNA form, the CDR3 reads TGTGCCAGCAGCCACGGACTAGGGAGCACAGATACGCAGTATTTT. Translated: CASSHGLGSTDTQYF.

The chain is built from TRBV6-5 and TRBJ2-3; 9 positions agree with TRBD1. CDR1 and CDR2 from the germline V gene are MNHEY and SVGAGI. The CDR3 has 14 amino acids. Losses at the gene ends were 8 bases for V and 2 bases for J; bases not matched to a gene: 5. The CDR3 DNA follows: TGTGCCAGCCGTCGGACAGGGGCCACAGATACGCAGTATTTT. Translation: CASRRTGATDTQYF.

This clone has just one count. The sample holds other DNA sequences that translate to the same CDR3. V is TRBV7-9 and J is TRBJ2-5; the D call may be TRBD1 or TRBD2 (5 bases each). The CDR3 runs 13 residues. Germline V gives CDR1 SEHNR, CDR2 FQNEAQ (reference sequence). Trimming removed 0 bases from V and 4 bases from J, with 6 bases in between. Here the CDR3 reads CASSLAGGETQYF. The CDR3 DNA follows: TGTGCCAGCAGCTTAGCTGGGGGAGAGACCCAGTACTTC.

The rearrangement links TRBV5-1 to TRBJ1-2, with TRBD1 matching over 9 bases. The CDR3 contains 15 residues. Per the germline V gene, CDR1 is SGHRS and CDR2 is YFSETQ. J lost 3 bases, V lost 4 bases, and 7 bases had no gene match. The DNA for the CDR3 is TGCGCCAGCAGCCGGAACAGGGGGCAGGACTATGGCTACACCTTC. Translation gives CASSRNRGQDYGYTF.

The chain uses TRBV10-3 and TRBJ1-5; D is undetermined. Germline-derived CDR1 and CDR2 are ENHRY and SYGVKD. The CDR3 extends over 19 amino acids. Trimming took off 0 bases at V and 2 bases at J, with 20 bases between the two ends. The CDR3 reads CAISESASEIVLGNQPQHF. The DNA of the CDR3 is TGTGCCATCAGTGAGTCAGCGTCCGAGATAGTCCTTGGCAATCAGCCCCAGCATTTT.

This chain uses TRBV11-2 with TRBJ2-1, with TRBD2 matching 10 bases. The V gene's germline CDR1 is SGHAT and CDR2 FQNNGV. The CDR3 consists of 15 residues. After removal of 1 base from V and 7 bases from J, the junction contained 4 bases not matched to a gene. The CDR3 loop is CASSLGPSGSNEQFF. CDR3 coding DNA: TGTGCCAGCAGCTTAGGCCCTAGCGGGAGTAATGAGCAGTTCTTC.

The genes are TRBV6-5 and TRBJ1-5; tentatively, D is TRBD1 (5 bases). Germline V CDR1 and CDR2: MNHEY, SVGAGI. The germline V and J ends were trimmed by 2 bases and 15 bases, with 17 bases remaining between them. This CDR3 region has 13 residues. The CDR3 bases are TGTGCCAGCAGTTACCTTCAGGGTTCTTCACCGCATTTT. Protein: CASSYLQGSSPHF.

The chain employs TRBV2 and TRBJ2-7; the D is unclear. Germline V lookup: CDR1 SNHLY, CDR2 FYNNEI. V lost 6 bases to trimming and J lost 6 bases, with 21 bases between them. This CDR3 is 15 amino acids long. The CDR3 DNA sequence: TGTGCCAGCAGCCCCGAGCAGCTGGGGTCGGTCGAGCAGTACTTC. Protein: CASSPEQLGSVEQYF. The full variable domain, completed using reference TRBV2 and TRBJ2-7, is EPEVTQTPSHQVTQMGQEVILRCVPISNHLYFYWYRQILGQKVEFLVSFYNNEISEKSEIFDDQFSVERPDGSNFTLKIRSTKLEDSAMYFCASSPEQLGSVEQYFGPGTRLTVT.

V is TRBV5-1 and J is TRBJ1-1; D possibly corresponds to TRBD1 (6 bases). Germline V gene data show CDR1 as SGHRS and CDR2 as YFSETQ. The CDR3 runs to 14 residues. Trimming took 5 bases from V and 2 from J, leaving 13 bases between them. CDR3 nucleotide sequence: TGCGCCAGCAGATTACAGGGTTCCAACACTGAAGCTTTCTTT. This sequence encodes CASRLQGSNTEAFF.

The rearrangement links TRBV4-3 to TRBJ2-7; 9 nucleotides match TRBD1. The CDR3 length is 12 residues. Germline V gene data show CDR1 as LGHNA and CDR2 as YSLEER. The V gene end was trimmed by 5 bases and the J gene end by 6 bases; junction bases not matched to a gene: 2. This CDR3 reads CASSWGQGEQYF. DNA for the CDR3: TGCGCCAGCAGCTGGGGACAGGGCGAGCAGTACTTC.

CDR3 bases: TGTGCCTCTTCCGGCGGGGGCGGTGGTGATACGCAGTATTTT. Its translation: CASSGGGGGDTQYF. V is TRBV30 and J is TRBJ2-3, with a weak D call TRBD2 (7 bases). V was cut by 7 bases and J by 6 bases, with 20 bases left in between. Looked up from germline, CDR1 is GTSNPN and CDR2 is SVGIG (reference sequence). This CDR3 region has 14 residues.